This TCR beta chain appears in the sequencing data of a study of T-cell memory formation after mild COVID-19. Study overall: TCR clustering was largely donor specific.

MiXCR, applied by TCRdb to the 5' RACE reads, yields one record per CDR3 protein. The sample lists roughly 400,000 distinct CDR3 sequences, about 15% occurring once. Between the trimmed V and J ends, which lost 6 bases and 0 bases, there was a span of 7 bases. This CDR3 is 13 amino acids long. Concerning this clonotype: The antigen remains undetermined.

Study-level findings and limits: Pre-infection memory already had some responding clones, implying cross-reactive memory joined.

The chain links TRBV12-3 or TRBV12-4 to TRBJ2-3; D remains unclear. The sequenced material came from PBMCs or a T cell subset sorted from them (not recorded which). The TCR comes from a man aged 18 to 30 who had mild COVID-19 (a few samples of this study predate the infection). Cell type and time point are not known. CDR3 in DNA: TGTGCCAGCAGGCCGGCTAGCACAGATACGCAGTATTTT. Amino acid sequence: CASRPASTDTQYF.